One sample yielded the 16 T cell receptor beta chains listed below, sequenced in a study of cytomegalovirus exposure and HLA in healthy donors. PCR amplification relied on 60 Vbeta primers (plus 13 Jbeta primers). Sequenced by immunoSEQ multiplex PCR; TCRdb stores in-frame clones only, minus some. The sample carries under 250,000 clones, about 80% recorded once. The sample taken for sequencing was PBMCs. These receptors were obtained from an older woman in good health and CMV-seropositive.

CDR3 protein: CASSYSRYSNQPQHF. CDR3 coding DNA: TGTGCCAGCAGTTACTCCAGGTATAGCAATCAGCCCCAGCATTTT. V usage is TRBV6-5 and J usage is TRBJ1-5; no reliable D call. Germline values: CDR1 MNHEY, CDR2 SVGAGI. V gave up 0 bases and J gave up 0 bases, with 6 bases separating them. CDR3 length: 15 amino acids.

The rearrangement links TRBV2 to TRBJ1-2; tentative D call: TRBD1 (5 bases). Germline values: CDR1 SNHLY, CDR2 FYNNEI. The CDR3 sequence is 13 residues long. V was cut by 6 bases and J by 4 bases, with 12 bases left in between. This chain's CDR3 is CASRQEGFYGYTF. The CDR3 DNA reads TGTGCCAGCAGACAGGAAGGATTCTATGGCTACACCTTC.

The J gene is TRBJ2-7, the V gene TRBV7-9; weak D call: TRBD2 (7 bases). Trimming pared 4 bases from V and 6 bases from J, leaving 19 bases between. Per the germline V gene, CDR1 is SEHNR and CDR2 is FQNEAQ (reference sequence). CDR3 length: 15 amino acids. CDR3 region: CASSYPRGAPAEQYF. CDR3 sequence (DNA): TGTGCCAGCAGCTACCCTCGGGGGGCTCCCGCCGAGCAGTACTTC.

The chain is built from TRBV28 and TRBJ2-5; TRBD1 matches at 8 bases. Germline V gene data show CDR1 as MDHEN and CDR2 as SYDVKM. The CDR3 runs 12 residues. The J segment lost 13 bases and the V segment lost 3 bases, leaving 7 bases of the junction unmatched. CDR3 loop: CASSFLGTGPYF. The CDR3 region has the DNA TGTGCCAGCAGTTTTTTGGGGACAGGTCCGTACTTC.

This rearrangement joins TRBV2 to TRBJ2-7; 13 bases fit TRBD2. V shed 11 bases and J 2 bases; nucleotides not matched to a gene: 15. From germline, CDR1 is SNHLY and CDR2 FYNNEI. This CDR3 has 17 residues. CDR3 protein: CASATGTSGIRTYEQYF. DNA for the CDR3: TGTGCCTCGGCTACCGGGACTAGCGGGATCCGTACCTACGAGCAGTACTTC. Combining the CDR3 with reference TRBV2 and TRBJ2-7 gives the whole variable domain EPEVTQTPSHQVTQMGQEVILRCVPISNHLYFYWYRQILGQKVEFLVSFYNNEISEKSEIFDDQFSVERPDGSNFTLKIRSTKLEDSAMYFCASATGTSGIRTYEQYFGPGTRLTVT.

The chain couples TRBV19 to TRBJ2-7, with 15 bases matching TRBD2. Germline assignment: CDR1 LNHDA and CDR2 SQIVND (reference sequence). This CDR3 comprises 17 residues. J lost 5 bases, V lost 4 bases, and 9 bases had no gene match. CDR3 in amino acids: CASSTPSGLAGGNEQYF. The DNA of the CDR3 is TGTGCCAGTAGTACCCCCTCGGGACTAGCGGGAGGCAACGAGCAGTACTTC.

The chain uses TRBV28 and TRBJ2-2; weak D call: TRBD2 (6 bases). This CDR3 is 15 amino acids long. The V gene's germline CDR1 is MDHEN and CDR2 SYDVKM. The V and J ends lost 2 bases and 0 bases respectively, with 7 bases between them. The CDR3 sequence: CASSLGGTNTGELFF. The CDR3 bases are TGTGCCAGCAGTTTAGGCGGGACGAACACCGGGGAGCTGTTTTTT.

The chain combines TRBV19 with TRBJ1-4; the D gene is possibly TRBD1 (5 bases). The V end lost 9 bases, the J end lost 8 bases, and 19 bases lay between the germline ends. There are 14 residues in the CDR3. Germline V gene sequence: CDR1 LNHDA, CDR2 SQIVND (reference sequence). CDR3 bases: TGTGCCAGCGGAAACCCGGGACTGGAAGAAAAACTGTTTTTT. Translating it yields CASGNPGLEEKLFF.

This clone was found once. The chain employs TRBV4-1 and TRBJ1-5; no firm D call. This CDR3 is built from 14 residues. V was cut by 2 bases and J by 3 bases, with 8 bases left in between. Germline-derived CDR1 and CDR2 are MGHRA and YSYEKL. The CDR3 nucleotides are TGCGCCAGCAGCCAATTTATTAACAATCAGCCCCAGCATTTT. It yields the protein CASSQFINNQPQHF.

The table lists this clone with a few counts. V and J are TRBV11-1 and TRBJ2-7; TRBD2 agrees at 12 bases. The CDR3 has 13 amino acids. After removal of 6 bases from V and 4 bases from J, the junction contained 1 base not matched to a gene. CDR1 SGHAT and CDR2 FQDESV come from the germline V gene (reference sequence). The CDR3 coding sequence is TGTGCCAGCAGGACTAGCGGGAGTTACGAGCAGTACTTC. It translates to CASRTSGSYEQYF.

To note about this clone: A read error may account for a junction end that differs from germline. The V call is TRBV4-1, the J call TRBJ2-7, with TRBD2 identical over 9 bases. In germline, CDR1 is MGHRA, CDR2 YSYEKL. CDR3 length equals 16 residues. The CDR3 here is CASGQVYSGRGDEQYF. CDR3 bases: TGCGCCAGCGGCCAAGTTTATAGCGGGAGAGGAGATGAGCAGTACTTC.

This clone was recorded once. V and J are TRBV5-1 and TRBJ2-3; TRBD2 matches 8 bases. The V segment lost 4 bases and the J segment 1 base; nucleotides outside the gene matches: 8. The CDR3 loop spans 16 amino acids. CDR1 is SGHRS and CDR2 is YFSETQ in the germline V gene. The CDR3 here is CASSRGLDQRTDTQYF. DNA of the CDR3: TGCGCCAGCAGCAGGGGACTAGATCAACGCACAGATACGCAGTATTTT.

This clone has just one count. The chain combines TRBV12-5 with TRBJ2-1, with TRBD1 as a possible D gene (6 bases). This CDR3 has 15 residues. With 5 bases removed from V and 7 bases from J, the gap between germline ends came to 18 bases. The germline V gene has CDR1 LGHNT and CDR2 FRNRAP. CDR3 sequence: CASGLINRAKNEQFF. The CDR3 DNA reads TGTGCTAGTGGTCTGATCAACAGGGCTAAGAATGAGCAGTTCTTC.

Remarks on this clone: The junction departs from the called germline gene at one end, perhaps through a read error. V gene TRBV7-7 combines with J gene TRBJ2-3, with 7 bases fitting TRBD2. Germline assignment: CDR1 SSHAT and CDR2 FNYEAQ (reference sequence). This CDR3 comprises 16 residues. The CDR3 DNA reads TGTGCTAGCAGCTTAGCCGAGGGAGGGCTGGCAGATACGCAGTATTTT. Amino acid sequence: CASSLAEGGLADTQYF.

The chain couples TRBV5-4 to TRBJ1-5; D not certain. CDR1 is SGHNT, CDR2 YYREEE, per germline (reference sequence). V was cut by 6 bases and J by 4 bases, with 29 bases left in between. The CDR3 totals 19 residues. The CDR3 coding sequence is TGTGCCAGCAATGGCGGGGAGGCGGGTTCCGTTCCTCCTAATCAGCCCCAGCATTTT. Translating gives CASNGGEAGSVPPNQPQHF.

V gene TRBV7-2 combines with J gene TRBJ2-7, with D perhaps matching TRBD2 (6 bases). Between the trimmed V and J ends, which lost 1 base and 3 bases, there was a span of 10 bases. This CDR3 is built from 14 residues. Germline lookup yields CDR1 SGHTA and CDR2 FQGNSA. The CDR3 protein is CASSLVGGNYEQYF. For the CDR3, the DNA is TGTGCCAGCAGCTTAGTGGGGGGAAACTACGAGCAGTACTTC.